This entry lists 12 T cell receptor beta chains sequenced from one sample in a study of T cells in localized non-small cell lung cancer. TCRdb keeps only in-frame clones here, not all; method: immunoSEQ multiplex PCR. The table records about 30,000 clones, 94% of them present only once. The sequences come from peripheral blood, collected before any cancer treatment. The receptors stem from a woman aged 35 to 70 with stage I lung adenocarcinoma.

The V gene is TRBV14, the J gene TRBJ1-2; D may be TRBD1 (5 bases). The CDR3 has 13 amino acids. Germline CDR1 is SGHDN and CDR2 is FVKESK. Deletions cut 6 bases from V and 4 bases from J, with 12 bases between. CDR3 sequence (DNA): TGTGCCAGCAGTAGGGGACTTGGCTATGGCTACACCTTC. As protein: CASSRGLGYGYTF.

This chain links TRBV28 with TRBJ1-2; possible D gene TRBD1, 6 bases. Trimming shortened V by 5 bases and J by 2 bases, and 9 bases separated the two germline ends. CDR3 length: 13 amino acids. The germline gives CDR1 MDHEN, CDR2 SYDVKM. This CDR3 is CASSPRGNYGYTF. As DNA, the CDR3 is TGTGCCAGCAGTCCCAGGGGAAACTATGGCTACACCTTC.

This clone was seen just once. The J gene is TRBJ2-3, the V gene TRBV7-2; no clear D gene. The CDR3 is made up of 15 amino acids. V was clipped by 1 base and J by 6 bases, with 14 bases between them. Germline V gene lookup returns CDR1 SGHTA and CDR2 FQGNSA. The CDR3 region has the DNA TGTGCCAGCAGCTTAGTCCCCCTTAAGTGGGATACGCAGTATTTT. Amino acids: CASSLVPLKWDTQYF.

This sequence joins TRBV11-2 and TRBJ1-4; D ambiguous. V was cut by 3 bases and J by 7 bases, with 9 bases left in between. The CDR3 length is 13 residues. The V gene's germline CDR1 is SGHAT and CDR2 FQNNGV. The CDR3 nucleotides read TGTGCCAGCAGCTTTCCTGGAGGTGAAAAACTGTTTTTT. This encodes CASSFPGGEKLFF.

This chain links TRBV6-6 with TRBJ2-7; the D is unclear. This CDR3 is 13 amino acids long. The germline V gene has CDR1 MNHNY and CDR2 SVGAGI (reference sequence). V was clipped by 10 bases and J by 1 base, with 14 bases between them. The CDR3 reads CAIGETRSYEQYF. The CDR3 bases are TGTGCCATCGGAGAGACACGATCCTACGAGCAGTACTTC.

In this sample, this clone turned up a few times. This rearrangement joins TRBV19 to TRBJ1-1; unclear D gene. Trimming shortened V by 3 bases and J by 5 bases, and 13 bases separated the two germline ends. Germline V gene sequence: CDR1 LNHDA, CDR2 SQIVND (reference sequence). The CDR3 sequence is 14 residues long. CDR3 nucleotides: TGTGCCAGTAGTATTCGCGGGAGTTCGACTGAAGCTTTCTTT. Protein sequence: CASSIRGSSTEAFF.

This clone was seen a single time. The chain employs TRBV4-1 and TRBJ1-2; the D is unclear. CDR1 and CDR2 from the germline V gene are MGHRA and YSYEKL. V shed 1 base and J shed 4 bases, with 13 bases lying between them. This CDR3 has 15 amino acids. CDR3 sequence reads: CASSQVTEASYGYTF. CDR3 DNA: TGCGCCAGCAGCCAAGTAACGGAGGCATCCTATGGCTACACCTTC.

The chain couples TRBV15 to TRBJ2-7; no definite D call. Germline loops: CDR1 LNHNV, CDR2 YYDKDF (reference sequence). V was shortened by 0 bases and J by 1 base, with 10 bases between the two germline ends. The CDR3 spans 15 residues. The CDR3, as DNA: TGTGCCACCAGCAGAGACAGTGTAACATCCTACGAGCAGTACTTC. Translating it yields CATSRDSVTSYEQYF.

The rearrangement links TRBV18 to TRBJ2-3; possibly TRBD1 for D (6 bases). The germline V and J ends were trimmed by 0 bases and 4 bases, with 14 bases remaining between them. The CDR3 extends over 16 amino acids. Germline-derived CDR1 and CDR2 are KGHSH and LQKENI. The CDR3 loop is CASSPPIGQSSDTQYF. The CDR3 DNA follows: TGTGCCAGCTCACCACCGATCGGACAGTCCTCAGATACGCAGTATTTT.

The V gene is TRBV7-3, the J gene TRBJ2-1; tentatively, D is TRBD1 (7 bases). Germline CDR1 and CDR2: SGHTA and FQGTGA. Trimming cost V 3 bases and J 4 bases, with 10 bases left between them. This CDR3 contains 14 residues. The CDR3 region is CASSFAGQYNEQFF. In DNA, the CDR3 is TGTGCCAGCAGCTTCGCGGGACAGTACAATGAGCAGTTCTTC.

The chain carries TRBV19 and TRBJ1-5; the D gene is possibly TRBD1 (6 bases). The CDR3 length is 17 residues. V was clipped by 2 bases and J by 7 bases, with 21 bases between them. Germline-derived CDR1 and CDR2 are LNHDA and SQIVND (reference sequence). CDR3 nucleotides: TGTGCCAGTAGTATAAGCATTTTGGGGGCTGTATACCAGCCCCAGCATTTT. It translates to CASSISILGAVYQPQHF.

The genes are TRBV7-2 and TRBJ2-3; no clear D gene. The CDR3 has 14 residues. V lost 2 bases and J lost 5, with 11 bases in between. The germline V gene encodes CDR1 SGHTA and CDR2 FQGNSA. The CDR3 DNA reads TGTGCCAGCAGCTTACGTAGTCGGCTAGATACGCAGTATTTT. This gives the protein CASSLRSRLDTQYF.